This entry features one T cell receptor (beta chain) sequence. Its target is unknown. The CDR3 sequence is 21 residues long. The data originate from a study of cytomegalovirus exposure and HLA in healthy donors. The PCR had 60 Vbeta and 13 Jbeta primers. Generated by immunoSEQ multiplex PCR, the TCRdb table keeps only in-frame clones and is missing some. The sample holds 90,000 to 110,000 clones; roughly three quarters are singletons and the top ten take about 5.7%. Study-level results: In a later analysis, TCR beta V- and J-gene trimming was associated with a missense DCLRE1C variant. High specificity and sensitivity for cytomegalovirus status were reported for the classifier. There were some public TCRs occurring in many donors, but most TCR sequences were rare. Solely CMV serostatus was available to characterize immune exposure.

The sequence was collected from a male donor in good health and CMV-seronegative. The sample was PBMCs. V and J are TRBV21-1 and TRBJ2-6; TRBD1 reflects the table's D call only, with no check against the DNA. TRBV21-1 is a known pseudogene. CDR3 protein: CASSREYSTGTGGTGANVLTF. CDR3 bases: TGTGCCAGCAGCCGAGAATATTCAACCGGGACAGGGGGCACTGGGGCCAACGTCCTGACTTTC.